This TCR beta chain was recorded in a study of cytomegalovirus exposure and HLA in healthy donors (dated 2017 in TCRdb). About the study as a whole: A later analysis indicated that the roughly 120 validation repertoires were generated on the platform also employed for the approximately 700 repertoires of the first cohort. A separate validation cohort of approximately 130 different subjects was used in addition to the 666-subject first cohort. High-throughput TCR immunosequencing, statistical association of individual TCRs with disease status, and machine learning were combined to predict cytomegalovirus infection status. The study aimed to test whether signatures of past pathogen exposure could be identified by cataloging public T cell receptors. General study outcomes and caveats: According to the authors, the approach could potentially be generalized to other disease states and immunological phenotypes. A later analysis found that TCRs clustered in the first cohort also tended to co-occur in the roughly 120 validation repertoires, with just under 95% of cluster scores above 0. The classifier was reported to diagnose cytomegalovirus status with high specificity and sensitivity in both the original cohort and the validation cohort. In vitro tests confirmed that a few of the cytomegalovirus-associated TCR beta chains recognize cytomegalovirus antigens. A later analysis had no HLA typing for the validation cohort, so co-occurrence there was scored across all 110 or so repertoires. Across donors, most TCR sequences were observed very rarely, whereas some public TCRs were present in many individuals. A total of around 150 TCR beta chains were listed by the study as associated with cytomegalovirus.

Including the terminal cysteine and phenylalanine, the CDR3 comprises 14 residues. The kept DNA is CDR3 alone, 42 bases in frame from the first base. CDR1 and CDR2 are read off the germline V gene (reference sequence) as MNHNY and SVGAGI. V is shortened by 5 bases, J by 7 bases, and the region joining them spans 18 bases. Note on this clone: The antigen it recognizes is unknown. No base qualities exist here, and no much larger clone lies one base off it.

Donors formed part of the validation cohort, which comprised 120 subjects and was distinct from the first cohort of under 850 subjects. Library method: the immunoSEQ multiplex PCR assay. As for how the authors treated the data: A statistical classification framework was built for diagnosing cytomegalovirus status from the catalog of TCR beta chain sequences. The table was pulled from immuneACCESS by TCRdb, which kept in-frame rearrangements only. Such tables lose some clones; where checked, under half of the loss comes from unresolved V genes, and the rest has no known cause. The V and J calls and clone size were taken over from that table, and D and trimming were inferred from the DNA. The sample table shows 330,000 or so clones, and about nine tenths are seen once. The top ten constitute around 0.84% of the sample.

The V gene is TRBV6-6 and the J gene is TRBJ2-7; TRBD2 is a possible D gene, resting on 6 matching bases. Sequencing was done on a sample of PBMCs. The origin of this receptor is a woman between 18 and 29 years old in good health and CMV-seronegative. The CDR3 region has the sequence CASSAGTGAPEQYF. The nucleotide sequence reads TGTGCCAGCAGTGCCGGGACTGGAGCCCCGGAGCAGTACTTC.